These 14 T cell receptor beta chains were sequenced from one sample in a study of OX40 agonist ivuxolimab in advanced cancers. Library method: the immunoSEQ multiplex PCR assay. The clones in this table, taken by TCRdb from immuneACCESS, are in-frame only. Not every clone is retained; where verified, under half of the shortfall comes from an unresolved V gene, and the cause of the rest is unknown. The sample yields 30,000 to 40,000 clones; 80% to 90% were counted once. The leading ten clones occupy 40% to 45% of the sample. The sequencing here drew on CD4+ or CD8+ T cells sorted from blood, taken in a trial of the OX40 agonist ivuxolimab. Receptors were obtained from an adult with an advanced solid tumor such as melanoma, head and neck, liver or kidney cancer.

This chain connects TRBV19 to TRBJ2-1, with D perhaps matching TRBD1 (6 bases). Trimming shortened V by 1 base and J by 5 bases, and 9 bases separated the two germline ends. The germline gives CDR1 LNHDA, CDR2 SQIVND (reference sequence). CDR3 size: 14 residues. As DNA, the CDR3 is TGTGCCAGTAGTATAGGACAGGCGAACAATGAGCAGTTCTTC. Translation gives CASSIGQANNEQFF.

Written as DNA, the CDR3 is TGTGCCAGCAGCGGAGCGGGGGGCACCTACAATGAGCAGTTCTTC. Encoded protein: CASSGAGGTYNEQFF. The gene calls are TRBV7-2 and TRBJ2-1, with TRBD2 matching over 9 bases. The V gene end was trimmed by 5 bases and the J gene end by 2 bases; junction bases not matched to a gene: 4. This CDR3 has 15 amino acids. Germline V gives CDR1 SGHTA, CDR2 FQGNSA.

The CDR3: CAASGEIYYGYTF. Here the CDR3 DNA reads TGTGCCGCCAGCGGGGAAATATACTATGGCTACACCTTC. This rearrangement joins TRBV6-1 to TRBJ1-2; D not resolved. V was clipped by 11 bases and J by 3 bases, with 16 bases between them. Germline assignment: CDR1 MNHNS and CDR2 SASEGT. The CDR3 is 13 amino acids.

This rearrangement joins TRBV27 to TRBJ2-4; 9 bases agree with TRBD1. V trimming: 9 bases; J trimming: 9 bases; junction bases outside the gene matches: 6. Germline V lookup: CDR1 MNHEY, CDR2 SMNVEV (reference sequence). The CDR3 extends over 12 amino acids. The CDR3 region has the DNA TGTGCCAGTGGGACAGGGTTTAGCATTCAGTACTTC. This encodes CASGTGFSIQYF.

The chain is built from TRBV27 and TRBJ2-3, with TRBD1 as a possible D gene (5 bases). V dropped 4 bases and J dropped 6 bases, with 5 bases sitting between them. This CDR3 has 11 amino acids. Per germline, CDR1 MNHEY and CDR2 SMNVEV (reference sequence). CDR3 coding DNA: TGTGCCAGCAGTTGGGGCGATACGCAGTATTTT. Translating gives CASSWGDTQYF.

A few counts support this clone. The genes are TRBV25-1 and TRBJ2-3, with D uncertain. This CDR3 contains 11 residues. Trimming shortened V by 8 bases and J by 0 bases, and 3 bases separated the two germline ends. The germline gives CDR1 MGHDK, CDR2 SYGVNS. The CDR3 region has the DNA TGTGCCAGCGCGAGCACAGATACGCAGTATTTT. It translates to CASASTDTQYF.

The chain is built from TRBV19 and TRBJ2-7; 10 nucleotides line up with TRBD1. V was pared by 3 bases and J by 4 bases, with 6 bases of the junction left unmatched. Germline assignment: CDR1 LNHDA and CDR2 SQIVND (reference sequence). This CDR3 is built from 15 residues. CDR3 DNA: TGTGCCAGTAGTATTGAAGGGACAGGGGTGTACGAGCAGTACTTC. Protein sequence: CASSIEGTGVYEQYF. The full variable domain, with the rest looked up from reference TRBV19 and TRBJ2-7, is DGGITQSPKYLFRKEGQNVTLSCEQNLNHDAMYWYRQDPGQGLRLIYYSQIVNDFQKGDIAEGYSVSREKKESFPLTVTSAQKNPTAFYLCASSIEGTGVYEQYFGPGTRLTVT.

The V and J genes are TRBV5-1 and TRBJ2-3; perhaps TRBD1 as D (6 bases). V was pared by 4 bases and J by 1 base, with 13 bases between. CDR1 is SGHRS, CDR2 YFSETQ, per germline. The length of the CDR3 is 15 residues. The CDR3 reads CASSLGQGGTDTQYF. The CDR3 coding sequence is TGCGCCAGCAGCCTGGGACAAGGAGGCACAGATACGCAGTATTTT.

This clone was counted between two and nine times. The chain employs TRBV7-2 and TRBJ2-7; possibly TRBD1 or TRBD2 for D (5 bases each). Germline CDR1 SGHTA, CDR2 FQGNSA. This CDR3 contains 13 residues. Trimming left V 7 bases short and J 6 bases short, with 16 bases between. This CDR3 reads CASKIGSGTEQYF. Written as DNA, the CDR3 is TGTGCCAGCAAAATAGGGTCAGGGACCGAGCAGTACTTC.

The V and J genes are TRBV7-9 and TRBJ2-3; D might be TRBD1 (6 bases). V was clipped by 3 bases and J by 2 bases, with 9 bases between them. CDR1 SEHNR and CDR2 FQNEAQ come from the germline V gene (reference sequence). This CDR3 has 14 residues. For the CDR3, the DNA is TGTGCCAGCAGCTTTACAGGGCCCACAGATACGCAGTATTTT. Translating gives CASSFTGPTDTQYF.

This sequence joins TRBV7-8 and TRBJ2-7, with 12 nucleotides matching TRBD2. Germline loops: CDR1 SGHVS, CDR2 FQNEAQ. The CDR3 is 14 amino acids. V gave up 1 base and J gave up 9 bases; unmatched junction bases: 4. CDR3 sequence (DNA): TGTGCCAGCAGCTTAGGGACTAGCGGGGATGCGCAGTACTTC. Translating it yields CASSLGTSGDAQYF.

This sequence joins TRBV10-3 and TRBJ2-5; D is unclear. CDR3 length: 15 amino acids. Germline values: CDR1 ENHRY, CDR2 SYGVKD. V was shortened by 0 bases and J by 1 base, with 9 bases between the two germline ends. CDR3 in DNA: TGTGCCATCAGTGAGTCCGAGCATTCCCAAGAGACCCAGTACTTC. Amino acids: CAISESEHSQETQYF.

The chain employs TRBV25-1 and TRBJ2-7, with D hard to call. CDR1 is MGHDK, CDR2 SYGVNS, per germline. V was shortened by 4 bases and J by 3 bases, with 4 bases between the two germline ends. The CDR3 has 11 residues. The CDR3 DNA follows: TGTGCCAGCAGTGGTGGCTACGAGCAGTACTTC. Encoded protein: CASSGGYEQYF.

The V gene is TRBV6-1, the J gene TRBJ1-5, with TRBD1 matching over 11 bases. The CDR3 is made up of 16 amino acids. The germline V gene has CDR1 MNHNS and CDR2 SASEGT. V trimming: 1 base; J trimming: 8 bases; junction bases outside the gene matches: 7. The CDR3 here is CASSEGTGGGYEPQHF. The CDR3 nucleotides are TGTGCCAGCAGTGAAGGGACAGGGGGCGGGTATGAGCCCCAGCATTTT.